Listed below are T cell receptor beta chains from one sample, sequenced in a study of shared clonotypes between healthy human individuals. TCRdb's copy holds only in-frame clones and misses some; the assay was immunoSEQ multiplex PCR. The sample gives roughly 2 million clones, over 85% of which show up once; 0.85% to 1.2% is in the top ten. The sequenced sample was naive CD8+ T cells sorted from blood. These receptors all stem from a man between 18 and 35 years old in good health. Both conserved end residues are part of each CDR3. Each record gives: J gene, clone size, V gene, D gene, CDR3 protein. A D gene is named only where the DNA matches it firmly. Expanded clones are given a class, and other clones once, few, many or no size at all.

J: TRBJ2-7
size: NA
V: TRBV10-1
D: TRBD2
CDR3: CARVGRGFPAYEQYF

J: TRBJ2-7
size: NA
V: TRBV4-1
D: NA
CDR3: CASSLGPPYEQYF

J: TRBJ2-3
size: NA
V: TRBV11-2
D: NA
CDR3: CASSLNFYGASTDTQYF

J: TRBJ2-7
size: NA
V: TRBV7-9
D: NA
CDR3: CASSSDHGGTGDYEQYF

J: TRBJ2-5
size: once
V: TRBV7-9
D: NA
CDR3: CASSLEWDKETQYF

J: TRBJ1-5
size: once
V: TRBV7-8
D: TRBD1
CDR3: CASSLGGYRDRGLLQPQHF

J: TRBJ2-5
size: NA
V: TRBV7-8
D: TRBD2
CDR3: CASSKLAGGIVETQYF

J: TRBJ2-5
size: NA
V: TRBV6-5
D: NA
CDR3: CASSSEEETQYF

J: TRBJ1-6
size: NA
V: TRBV6-1
D: TRBD1
CDR3: CASSEGDRGHGYNSPLHF

J: TRBJ2-3
size: once
V: TRBV7-2
D: TRBD2
CDR3: CASSKLAGGQVDTQYF

J: TRBJ2-2
size: NA
V: TRBV30
D: NA
CDR3: CAWLYGELFF

J: TRBJ2-7
size: few
V: TRBV28
D: NA
CDR3: CASSFGSYEQYF

J: TRBJ1-2
size: NA
V: TRBV7-9
D: TRBD1
CDR3: CASSGSGGTGNYGYTF

J: TRBJ1-2
size: NA
V: TRBV7-2
D: TRBD1
CDR3: CASSPTGEYTF

J: TRBJ1-1
size: NA
V: TRBV4-3
D: NA
CDR3: CASSQGGGGLTWTEAFF

J: TRBJ2-1
size: NA
V: TRBV19
D: NA
CDR3: CASSQRGSYNEQFF

J: TRBJ2-5
size: NA
V: TRBV30
D: NA
CDR3: CAWSVLDSQETQYF

J: TRBJ2-5
size: NA
V: TRBV7-9
D: NA
CDR3: CASSLGGLETQYF

J: TRBJ1-5
size: NA
V: TRBV4-1
D: NA
CDR3: CASSQVSQGNQPQHF

J: TRBJ1-2
size: once
V: TRBV6-1
D: NA
CDR3: CASGNSFYGYTF

J: TRBJ2-3
size: NA
V: TRBV27
D: NA
CDR3: CASSNTDTQYF

J: TRBJ2-1
size: NA
V: TRBV6-5
D: NA
CDR3: CASSYDGSGEQFF

J: TRBJ2-1
size: NA
V: TRBV30
D: TRBD2
CDR3: CAWSVYSGSYNEQFF

J: TRBJ2-7
size: NA
V: TRBV29-1
D: NA
CDR3: CSVGSGYEQYF

J: TRBJ2-7
size: NA
V: TRBV4-1
D: NA
CDR3: CASSQVGGDEQYF

J: TRBJ2-1
size: NA
V: TRBV28
D: TRBD2
CDR3: CATPGRGLAENEQFF

J: TRBJ1-2
size: NA
V: TRBV28
D: TRBD1
CDR3: CASSGAGQGNYGYTF

J: TRBJ2-7
size: NA
V: TRBV27
D: NA
CDR3: CASSYPYEQYF

J: TRBJ1-2
size: NA
V: TRBV6-1
D: NA
CDR3: CASSDGSLYGYTF

J: TRBJ2-1
size: NA
V: TRBV27
D: NA
CDR3: CASSLRGHEQFF

J: TRBJ1-2
size: NA
V: TRBV4-1
D: TRBD1
CDR3: CASRPGGTGRLGVYGYTF

J: TRBJ1-1
size: NA
V: TRBV19
D: NA
CDR3: CASSIQRNTEAFF

J: TRBJ2-2
size: NA
V: TRBV6-6
D: TRBD2
CDR3: CASSFSGGWNTGELFF